This TCR beta chain appears in the sequencing data of a study of sequential checkpoint blockade in melanoma. Overall study context: Each arm's sequence ended with maintenance nivolumab. TCRβ was sequenced from DNA of 91 pretreatment tumors. General study results and limits: In arm A, pretreatment tumor clonality was associated with response. Rising tumor T-cell fraction and clonality meant about 30 times likelier benefit.

Treatment noted: randomized to nivolumab then ipilimumab (arm A) or the reverse (arm B). CDR1 and CDR2 from the germline V gene are KGHSH and LQKENI. V gave up 3 bases and J gave up 8 bases, with 8 bases separating them. This CDR3 spans 12 amino acids. Notes on this clone: The antigen remains unidentified.

Using immunoSEQ multiplex PCR, the repertoire was profiled, and TCRdb retains in-frame clones only, with some absent. There are some 2,400 clones in the sample; over 25% occur only once, and roughly 10% lies in the top ten. The source of this sequence is a human donor with melanoma. V and J are TRBV18 and TRBJ1-3; D is unclear. The material sequenced was tumor tissue (inferred from file names), taken from a patient given nivolumab and ipilimumab in sequence. The CDR3 coding sequence is TGTGCCAGCTCACCCAAGGGTGACACCATATATTTT. Translating gives CASSPKGDTIYF.